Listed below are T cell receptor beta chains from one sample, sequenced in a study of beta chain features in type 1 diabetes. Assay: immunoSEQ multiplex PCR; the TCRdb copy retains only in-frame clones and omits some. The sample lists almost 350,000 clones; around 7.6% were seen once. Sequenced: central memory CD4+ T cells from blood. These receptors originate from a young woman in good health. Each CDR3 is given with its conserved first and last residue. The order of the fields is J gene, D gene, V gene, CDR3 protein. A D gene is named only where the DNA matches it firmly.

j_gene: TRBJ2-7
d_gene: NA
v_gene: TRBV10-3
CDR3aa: CAISRTNYEQYF

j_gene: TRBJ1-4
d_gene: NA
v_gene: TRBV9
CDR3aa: CASSLGGSRAGEKLFF

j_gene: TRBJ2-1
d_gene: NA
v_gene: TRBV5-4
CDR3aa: CASSLGIAGNEQFF

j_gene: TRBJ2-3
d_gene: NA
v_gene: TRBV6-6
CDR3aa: CASNEDRGSSTDTQYF

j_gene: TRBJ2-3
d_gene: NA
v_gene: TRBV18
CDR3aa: CASSPVGGAADTQYF

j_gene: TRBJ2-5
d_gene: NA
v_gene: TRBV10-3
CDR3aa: CAIRGGSGVETQYF

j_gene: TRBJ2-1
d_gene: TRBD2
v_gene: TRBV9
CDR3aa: CASSVTIGTSGYNEQFF

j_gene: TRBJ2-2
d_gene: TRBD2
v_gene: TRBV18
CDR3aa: CASSPGLETGELFF

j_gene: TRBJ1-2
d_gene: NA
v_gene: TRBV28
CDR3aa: CASSLNLKGYTF

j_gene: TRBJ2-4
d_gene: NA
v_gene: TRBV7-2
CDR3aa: CASSLAPALSKNIQYF

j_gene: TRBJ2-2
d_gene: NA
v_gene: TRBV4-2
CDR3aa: CASSGRYGGTGELFF

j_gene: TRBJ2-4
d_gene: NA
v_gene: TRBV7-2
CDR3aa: CASSLDPDGGQTYF

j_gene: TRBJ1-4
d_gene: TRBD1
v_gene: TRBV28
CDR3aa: CASRGRGRHYEKLFF

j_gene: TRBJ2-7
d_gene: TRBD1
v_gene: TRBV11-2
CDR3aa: CASTGQGGLSTYYEQYF